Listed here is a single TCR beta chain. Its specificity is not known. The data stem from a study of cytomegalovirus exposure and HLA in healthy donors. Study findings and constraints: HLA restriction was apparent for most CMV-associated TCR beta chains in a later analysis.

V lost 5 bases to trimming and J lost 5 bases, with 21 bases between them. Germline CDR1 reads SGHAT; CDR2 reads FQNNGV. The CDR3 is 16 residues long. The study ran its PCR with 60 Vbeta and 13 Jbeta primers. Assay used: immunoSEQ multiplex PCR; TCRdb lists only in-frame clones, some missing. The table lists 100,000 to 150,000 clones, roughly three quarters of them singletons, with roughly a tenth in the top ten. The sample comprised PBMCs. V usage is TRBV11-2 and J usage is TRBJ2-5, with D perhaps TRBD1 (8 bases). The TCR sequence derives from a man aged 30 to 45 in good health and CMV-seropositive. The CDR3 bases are TGTGCCAGCAGCCCAAGGGGCAGGGGGCGGGGGGAGACCCAGTACTTC. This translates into CASSPRGRGRGETQYF.